One and the same sample provided the 30 T cell receptor beta chains below, sequenced in a study of human T cells and chemical hapten exposure. TCRdb re-called the RACE reads through MiXCR, storing one row per CDR3 protein. The sample includes under 65,000 distinct CDR3 sequences, about 9% of them seen just once. The time point was: patch test 1, 2 weeks after DPC sensitization. The sample's treatment: therapeutic diphenylcyclopropenone sensitization with weekly scalp DPC. The material sequenced was whole blood, taken in connection with sensitization to the hapten diphenylcyclopropenone (DPC). Every receptor here comes from a woman between 50 and 59 years old with alopecia areata. Some clones in this sample may be carry-over from other donors' samples.

This clonotype was recorded a few times. A clone one base away is much larger, so this may be a read error. CDR3 amino acids: CASSLDHYNEQFF. CDR3 sequence (DNA): TGTGCCAGCAGCTTGGACCACTACAATGAGCAGTTCTTC. The gene calls are TRBV7-2 and TRBJ2-1, with D hard to call. V dropped 3 bases and J dropped 3 bases, with 6 bases sitting between them. Per germline, CDR1 SGHTA and CDR2 FQGNSA. There are 13 residues in the CDR3.

This chain uses TRBV9 with TRBJ1-2, with D tentatively TRBD1 (5 bases). V was clipped by 3 bases and J by 2 bases, with 8 bases between them. CDR1 and CDR2 from the germline V gene are SGDLS and YYNGEE. The CDR3 consists of 13 residues. This CDR3 is CASSARQNYGYTF. CDR3 bases: TGTGCCAGCAGCGCCAGACAGAACTATGGCTACACCTTC.

V and J are TRBV20-1 and TRBJ1-1; D uncertain. V gave up 3 bases and J gave up 0 bases, with 11 bases separating them. CDR1 and CDR2 from the germline V gene are DFQATT and SNEGSKA (reference sequence). CDR3 size: 14 residues. The CDR3: CSASWTAMNTEAFF. Written as DNA, the CDR3 is TGCAGTGCTAGTTGGACCGCAATGAACACTGAAGCTTTCTTT.

In this sample, this clonotype turned up many times. V and J are TRBV7-7 and TRBJ2-5; D gene ambiguous. Trimming cost V 4 bases and J 5 bases, with 14 bases left between them. Germline-derived CDR1 and CDR2 are SSHAT and FNYEAQ (reference sequence). There are 14 residues in the CDR3. CDR3 DNA sequence: TGTGCCAGCAGCTCAACCACACACGGGGAGACCCAGTACTTC. Translating gives CASSSTTHGETQYF.

This clonotype was seen ten or more times. V is TRBV7-8 and J is TRBJ2-1; TRBD2 aligns across 11 bases. CDR1 and CDR2 from the germline V gene are SGHVS and FQNEAQ. V lost 5 bases to trimming and J lost 2 bases; unmatched junction nucleotides: 5. The CDR3 is 16 amino acids. The DNA for the CDR3 is TGTGCCAGCAGCCCCCCTAGCGGGAGGACCTACAATGAGCAGTTCTTC. Its protein product is CASSPPSGRTYNEQFF.

This clonotype occurred a few times. The chain uses TRBV6-6 and TRBJ1-5; D not resolved. The CDR3 is 15 amino acids. Germline CDR1 MNHNY, CDR2 SVGAGI (reference sequence). The V end lost 4 bases, the J end lost 0 bases, and 10 bases lay between the germline ends. CDR3 sequence: CASSLYANSNQPQHF. CDR3 in DNA: TGTGCCAGCAGTTTGTATGCGAATAGCAATCAGCCCCAGCATTTT.

This clonotype was recorded at least ten times. The gene calls are TRBV20-1 and TRBJ2-7; possibly TRBD2 for D (6 bases). The germline V gene has CDR1 DFQATT and CDR2 SNEGSKA (reference sequence). This CDR3 contains 13 residues. V lost 3 bases and J lost 1, with 10 bases in between. CDR3: CSASGSRSYEQYF. The CDR3 nucleotides read TGCAGTGCTAGCGGGAGTCGGTCCTACGAGCAGTACTTC.

This clonotype was seen many times. The chain employs TRBV29-1 and TRBJ1-1, with D possibly matching TRBD1 (5 bases). Germline lookup yields CDR1 SQVTM and CDR2 ANQGSEA. V lost 6 bases and J lost 6, with 11 bases in between. The CDR3 runs 11 residues. The CDR3 loop reads CSVPGGAEAFF. DNA for the CDR3: TGCAGCGTCCCCGGGGGGGCTGAAGCTTTCTTT.

This clonotype has ten or more counts. The chain has TRBV9 and TRBJ2-3; a possible D gene is TRBD1 (6 bases). CDR3 length: 18 residues. V was pared by 0 bases and J by 1 base, with 18 bases between. Germline CDR1 SGDLS, CDR2 YYNGEE. CDR3 sequence reads: CASSVDLPDRIRTDTQYF. Written as DNA, the CDR3 is TGTGCCAGCAGCGTAGATCTCCCGGACAGAATACGCACAGATACGCAGTATTTT.

This clonotype was seen at least ten times. The chain carries TRBV30 and TRBJ1-6; TRBD1 is a possible D gene (6 bases). The CDR3 runs to 14 residues. Trimming pared 4 bases from V and 5 bases from J, leaving 12 bases between. Germline V lookup: CDR1 GTSNPN, CDR2 SVGIG (reference sequence). The CDR3 here is CAWTRDTDNSPLHF. In DNA form, the CDR3 reads TGTGCCTGGACCAGGGACACCGATAATTCACCCCTCCACTTT.

This clonotype was counted many times. The chain couples TRBV10-3 to TRBJ2-3; 7 nucleotides match TRBD2. The ends lost 7 bases at V and 0 bases at J; junction bases unmatched: 7. Looked up from germline, CDR1 is ENHRY and CDR2 is SYGVKD. The length of the CDR3 is 15 residues. The CDR3 nucleotides are TGTGCCATCATGGGGGAGGGCCTCAGCACAGATACGCAGTATTTT. Its protein is CAIMGEGLSTDTQYF.

The gene calls are TRBV9 and TRBJ2-7; no clear D gene. The CDR3 runs to 13 residues. The V gene's germline CDR1 is SGDLS and CDR2 YYNGEE. The V end was cut by 0 bases, the J end by 10 bases, with 14 bases between. The CDR3 protein is CASSVEYRPRQYF. As DNA, the CDR3 is TGTGCCAGCAGCGTAGAGTACCGGCCCCGCCAGTACTTC.

By sample fraction, this clonotype is medium-sized. V gene TRBV11-3 combines with J gene TRBJ2-5; D is possibly TRBD2 (6 bases). This CDR3 is 15 amino acids long. Germline V gene sequence: CDR1 SGHNT, CDR2 YENEEA. V was pared by 5 bases and J by 2 bases, with 15 bases between. This CDR3 reads CASSHHGLPQETQYF. The CDR3 region has the DNA TGTGCCAGCAGCCACCACGGACTACCACAAGAGACCCAGTACTTC.

This clonotype was counted at least ten times. The V and J genes are TRBV7-9 and TRBJ1-5, with D tentatively TRBD1 (6 bases). Germline V gene data show CDR1 as SEHNR and CDR2 as FQNEAQ (reference sequence). This CDR3 contains 13 residues. Trimming cost V 6 bases and J 10 bases, with 16 bases left between them. As DNA, the CDR3 is TGTGCCAGCAGTCGTGAGGGGGTCGGCCCCCAGCATTTT. It translates to CASSREGVGPQHF.

The chain has TRBV7-7 and TRBJ2-7; D remains ambiguous. The CDR3 sequence is 13 residues long. V shed 1 base and J shed 3 bases, with 7 bases lying between them. Per germline, CDR1 SSHAT and CDR2 FNYEAQ (reference sequence). The CDR3 coding sequence is TGTGCCAGCAGCTTAGACCCCGGCTACGAGCAGTACTTC. Translation gives CASSLDPGYEQYF.

The chain links TRBV20-1 to TRBJ2-4, with unresolved D. CDR3 size: 15 residues. Germline assignment: CDR1 DFQATT and CDR2 SNEGSKA (reference sequence). The V and J ends lost 0 bases and 1 base respectively, with 10 bases between them. DNA for the CDR3: TGCAGTGCTAGAGATTCCCACGCCGCCAAAAACATTCAGTACTTC. It translates to CSARDSHAAKNIQYF.

By frequency in the sample, this clonotype is medium-sized. This rearrangement joins TRBV4-3 to TRBJ2-1; possible D gene TRBD2, 5 bases. The CDR3 extends over 15 amino acids. Per the germline V gene, CDR1 is LGHNA and CDR2 is YSLEER. V was clipped by 1 base and J by 3 bases, with 10 bases between them. CDR3 sequence: CASSQGGQDYNEQFF. The CDR3 nucleotides are TGCGCCAGCAGCCAAGGCGGGCAGGACTACAATGAGCAGTTCTTC.

This clonotype has a count of ten or more. V and J are TRBV10-3 and TRBJ1-6, with a weak D call TRBD1 (5 bases). This CDR3 comprises 17 residues. The V end was cut by 0 bases, the J end by 5 bases, with 14 bases between. CDR1 and CDR2 (germline): ENHRY, SYGVKD. For the CDR3, the DNA is TGTGCCATCAGTGAGTCAACCTTTCGACAGAATAATTCACCCCTCCACTTT. Its translation is CAISESTFRQNNSPLHF.

This chain uses TRBV28 with TRBJ1-4; 7 nucleotides agree with TRBD1. The ends lost 7 bases at V and 5 bases at J; junction bases unmatched: 10. Per germline, CDR1 MDHEN and CDR2 SYDVKM. This CDR3 comprises 15 residues. The CDR3 loop reads CASTPGGTVNEKLFF. The CDR3 DNA sequence: TGTGCCAGCACTCCAGGGGGGACAGTAAATGAAAAACTGTTTTTT.

In its sample, this clonotype was seen a few times. The V gene is TRBV5-1, the J gene TRBJ2-2; D is perhaps TRBD2 (6 bases). Trimming took off 3 bases at V and 0 bases at J, with 12 bases between the two ends. The germline gives CDR1 SGHRS, CDR2 YFSETQ. This CDR3 is built from 16 residues. CDR3 nucleotides: TGCGCCAGCAGCTCCAGTAGCGGAGCGAACACCGGGGAGCTGTTTTTT. It yields the protein CASSSSSGANTGELFF.

V and J are TRBV14 and TRBJ1-4, with a possible D match to TRBD1 (5 bases). Looked up from germline, CDR1 is SGHDN and CDR2 is FVKESK. CDR3 size: 15 residues. V was cut by 4 bases and J by 3 bases, with 12 bases left in between. CDR3 amino acids: CASSRAGRPNEKLFF. As DNA, the CDR3 is TGTGCCAGCAGCCGAGCAGGGAGGCCTAATGAAAAACTGTTTTTT.

In its sample, this clonotype was seen a few times. This chain links TRBV20-1 with TRBJ2-1; D is unclear. CDR3 length: 15 amino acids. The germline CDR1 and CDR2 sequences are DFQATT and SNEGSKA (reference sequence). Trimming removed 0 bases at V and 3 bases at J, with 12 bases between. CDR3 amino acids: CSARDPLIHYNEQFF. CDR3 sequence (DNA): TGCAGTGCTAGAGATCCGCTAATACACTACAATGAGCAGTTCTTC.

The chain combines TRBV27 with TRBJ1-1; 7 bases match TRBD1. The V and J ends lost 8 bases and 2 bases, in that order; junction bases with no gene match: 11. Per germline, CDR1 MNHEY and CDR2 SMNVEV (reference sequence). The CDR3 is 15 residues long. This CDR3 is CASGGAGTENTEAFF. Here the CDR3 DNA reads TGTGCCAGCGGGGGGGCCGGGACAGAAAACACTGAAGCTTTCTTT.

As for this clonotype: This may arise from a read error, as a much more abundant clone is one base away. Since no conserved phenylalanine or tryptophan closes the CDR3, a read error is the likely cause. The chain carries TRBV2 and TRBJ1-1; D uncertain. Germline CDR1 SNHLY, CDR2 FYNNEI. Trimming stripped 2 bases from V and 6 bases from J, with 7 bases between. The CDR3 spans 12 residues. Here the CDR3 DNA reads TGTGCCAGCAGTGAACAGGCCCCTGAAGCTTTCATT. Translated, it gives CASSEQAPEAFI.

In this sample, this clonotype turned up a few times. The chain has TRBV14 and TRBJ2-7, with 8 bases fitting TRBD1. V lost 6 bases and J lost 2; bases outside the gene matches: 6. Germline values: CDR1 SGHDN, CDR2 FVKESK. The CDR3 has 14 residues. Written as DNA, the CDR3 is TGTGCCAGCAGACGGACAGGGACCACCTACGAGCAGTACTTC. Its protein is CASRRTGTTYEQYF.

This clonotype came up many times. The CDR3 is CASSRVGDRGLLGLWTEAFF. CDR3 nucleotides: TGTGCCAGCAGTCGTGTCGGGGACAGGGGGCTTCTGGGGTTATGGACTGAAGCTTTCTTT. The rearrangement joins TRBV2 to TRBJ1-1; TRBD1 matches 12 bases. The CDR3 has 20 amino acids. Trimming at V came to 5 bases and at J to 5 bases, leaving 21 bases not matched to a gene. CDR1 and CDR2 from the germline V gene are SNHLY and FYNNEI.

This clonotype was observed at least ten times. V is TRBV4-3 and J is TRBJ2-1; maybe TRBD1 (5 bases). The germline gives CDR1 LGHNA, CDR2 YSLEER. Trimming left V 0 bases short and J 4 bases short, with 10 bases between. This CDR3 is built from 15 residues. CDR3 DNA sequence: TGCGCCAGCAGCCAAGACCACAGGCAATACAATGAGCAGTTCTTC. Translated: CASSQDHRQYNEQFF.

This clonotype was detected ten times or more. V gene TRBV11-2 combines with J gene TRBJ1-5; no reliable D call. V was pared by 5 bases and J by 4 bases, with 15 bases between. The CDR3 loop spans 15 amino acids. Germline V gene lookup returns CDR1 SGHAT and CDR2 FQNNGV. The CDR3 DNA reads TGTGCCAGCAGCGGTGCCCCAGACGGTAATCAGCCCCAGCATTTT. Translating it yields CASSGAPDGNQPQHF.

The J gene is TRBJ2-5, the V gene TRBV28, with 11 positions matching TRBD2. Germline V gene data show CDR1 as MDHEN and CDR2 as SYDVKM. The CDR3 consists of 14 residues. J was trimmed by 1 base and V by 10 bases; bases with no gene match: 5. The CDR3 DNA reads as TGTGCCACCAGGACTAGCGGGCCCCAAGAGACCCAGTACTTC. Its translation is CATRTSGPQETQYF.

This clonotype was recorded at least ten times. The rearrangement joins TRBV29-1 to TRBJ1-1, with TRBD1 identical over 8 bases. Trimming at V came to 6 bases and at J to 6 bases, leaving 9 bases not matched to a gene. Germline-derived CDR1 and CDR2 are SQVTM and ANQGSEA. The CDR3 extends over 13 amino acids. CDR3 coding DNA: TGCAGCGTAACCGACAGGGGAGTTTCTGAAGCTTTCTTT. Encoded protein: CSVTDRGVSEAFF.